Below are 23 T cell receptor beta chains sequenced from a single sample in a study of CD8 T cells in ankylosing spondylitis. MiXCR, run by TCRdb on the 5' RACE reads, gives a single entry per CDR3 protein. The data hold under 250,000 distinct CDR3 sequences, with roughly a third observed a single time. The sample comprised blood, either unsorted or a sorted T cell fraction (not recorded which). The receptors originated from a male donor with ankylosing spondylitis or in good health (not recorded which).

In this sample, this clonotype turned up many times. The chain joins TRBV20-1 to TRBJ2-7; 9 positions agree with TRBD1. V lost 6 bases to trimming and J lost 1 base; unmatched junction nucleotides: 4. The CDR3 sequence is 13 residues long. In germline, CDR1 is DFQATT, CDR2 SNEGSKA (reference sequence). This chain's CDR3 is CSARDRESYEQYF. The DNA of the CDR3 is TGCAGTGCCCGGGACAGGGAGTCCTACGAGCAGTACTTC.

The V and J genes are TRBV20-1 and TRBJ2-1; 11 positions agree with TRBD2. The CDR3 extends over 15 amino acids. Trimming took 5 bases from V and 8 from J; bases not matched to a gene: 11. From germline, CDR1 is DFQATT and CDR2 SNEGSKA (reference sequence). CDR3 protein: CSAREGASGGYEQFF. In DNA, the CDR3 is TGCAGTGCTCGCGAAGGAGCTAGCGGGGGGTATGAGCAGTTCTTC.

This clonotype was observed a single time. Written as DNA, the CDR3 is TGCAGTGCGCTCGTTGGGGGGGACACTGAAGCTTTCTTT. This gives the protein CSALVGGDTEAFF. V gene TRBV20-1 combines with J gene TRBJ1-1; TRBD1 might be the D (5 bases). Germline CDR1 and CDR2: DFQATT and SNEGSKA (reference sequence). This CDR3 is built from 13 residues. The V and J ends lost 6 bases and 3 bases respectively, with 14 bases between them.

There are a few counts of this clonotype. The rearrangement joins TRBV12-3 or TRBV12-4 to TRBJ2-7; D unresolved. CDR3 length: 13 amino acids. Trimming left V 2 bases short and J 2 bases short, with 7 bases between. The CDR3 reads CASSLRLPYEQYF. CDR3 bases: TGTGCCAGCAGTTTAAGGCTCCCCTACGAGCAGTACTTC.

This clonotype appeared many times. The chain combines TRBV6-1 with TRBJ2-5, with 9 positions matching TRBD2. The CDR3 extends over 17 amino acids. Trimming at V came to 5 bases and at J to 0 bases, leaving 10 bases not matched to a gene. CDR1 and CDR2 (germline): MNHNS, SASEGT. The CDR3 protein is CASSRIIAGDNQETQYF. The CDR3 nucleotides read TGTGCCAGCAGTAGGATTATAGCGGGGGATAACCAAGAGACCCAGTACTTC.

The J gene is TRBJ2-7, the V gene TRBV28; 7 bases align to TRBD1. Unmatched junction bases numbered 9, after V lost 6 bases and J lost 1 base. The CDR3 runs to 15 residues. Germline CDR1 and CDR2: MDHEN and SYDVKM. The CDR3 DNA is TGTGCCAGCAGGAAACCGACAGGGAAATCCTACGAGCAGTACTTC. Amino acid sequence: CASRKPTGKSYEQYF. The full variable domain, with the rest looked up from reference TRBV28 and TRBJ2-7, is DVKVTQSSRYLVKRTGEKVFLECVQDMDHENMFWYRQDPGLGLRLIYFSYDVKMKEKGDIPEGYSVSREKKERFSLILESASTNQTSMYLCASRKPTGKSYEQYFGPGTRLTVT.

This clonotype was observed a few times. The chain couples TRBV12-3 or TRBV12-4 to TRBJ2-6; 8 positions match TRBD2. V shed 6 bases and J 4 bases; nucleotides not matched to a gene: 8. The length of the CDR3 is 16 residues. CDR3 coding DNA: TGTGCCAGCAGCTCCAATCTAGCGGGCGGGGCCAACGTCCTGACTTTC. It translates to CASSSNLAGGANVLTF.

This chain joins TRBV4-1 and TRBJ1-2; D unresolved. V lost 3 bases to trimming and J lost 8 bases, with 13 bases between them. CDR3 length equals 13 residues. Germline values: CDR1 MGHRA, CDR2 YSYEKL. CDR3 in amino acids: CASSQRNSEGYTF. CDR3 DNA: TGCGCCAGCAGCCAGCGAAATTCGGAAGGCTACACCTTC.

This clonotype was found a few times. The chain carries TRBV6-5 and TRBJ2-2; D not certain. Germline V gives CDR1 MNHEY, CDR2 SVGAGI. V was shortened by 4 bases and J by 6 bases, with 6 bases between the two germline ends. The CDR3 contains 12 residues. Here the CDR3 reads CASSSVAGELFF. The CDR3 region has the DNA TGTGCCAGCAGTTCGGTTGCCGGGGAGCTGTTTTTT.

The chain is built from TRBV6-5 and TRBJ2-5, with a weak D call TRBD1 (5 bases). The CDR3 length is 15 residues. V was pared by 2 bases and J by 7 bases, with 17 bases between. CDR1 MNHEY and CDR2 SVGAGI come from the germline V gene. The CDR3 spells CASSYGQGRPGTQYF. In nucleotides, the CDR3 is TGTGCCAGCAGTTACGGGCAGGGCCGACCGGGGACCCAGTACTTC.

This clonotype has a handful of counts. The chain links TRBV29-1 to TRBJ2-7, with D possibly matching TRBD2 (6 bases). The V gene's germline CDR1 is SQVTM and CDR2 ANQGSEA. The V end lost 6 bases, the J end lost 3 bases, and 15 bases lay between the germline ends. The CDR3 length is 13 residues. CDR3 loop: CSVRERGNYEQYF. CDR3 nucleotide sequence: TGCAGCGTCCGAGAACGGGGGAACTACGAGCAGTACTTC.

This clonotype was seen only once. The chain combines TRBV5-1 with TRBJ1-4; tentative D call: TRBD1 (5 bases). With 4 bases removed from V and 2 bases from J, the gap between germline ends came to 18 bases. CDR1 and CDR2 from the germline V gene are SGHRS and YFSETQ. CDR3 length equals 17 residues. The CDR3 protein is CASSALPTGLTNEKLFF. For the CDR3, the DNA is TGCGCCAGCAGCGCCTTGCCCACGGGACTCACTAATGAAAAACTGTTTTTT.

As DNA, the CDR3 is TGCGCCAGCAGCAGGGAGAGCTCTGGAAACACCATATATTTT. Encoded protein: CASSRESSGNTIYF. V is TRBV5-1 and J is TRBJ1-3; D uncertain. The CDR3 length is 14 residues. Germline V gene sequence: CDR1 SGHRS, CDR2 YFSETQ. The germline V and J ends were trimmed by 4 bases and 0 bases, with 8 bases remaining between them.

The chain carries TRBV7-8 and TRBJ2-5; D unclear. Germline-derived CDR1 and CDR2 are SGHVS and FQNEAQ. Trimming pared 1 base from V and 9 bases from J, leaving 6 bases between. This CDR3 is 11 amino acids long. For the CDR3, the DNA is TGTGCCAGCAGCTTAGTCGACGCCCAGTACTTC. Encoded protein: CASSLVDAQYF.

The V call is TRBV12-3 or TRBV12-4, the J call TRBJ2-1, with D possibly being TRBD2 (6 bases). V lost 6 bases to trimming and J lost 0 bases, with 12 bases between them. The CDR3 is 15 residues long. CDR3 bases: TGTGCCAGCAGCAGACTAGTAATCTCCTACAATGAGCAGTTCTTC. The encoded protein is CASSRLVISYNEQFF.

This clonotype was recorded at least ten times. The chain combines TRBV20-1 with TRBJ2-7; 8 bases agree with TRBD1. Germline V gene sequence: CDR1 DFQATT, CDR2 SNEGSKA (reference sequence). The trim removed 4 bases at V and 2 bases at J, leaving 4 bases unmatched. This CDR3 is 13 amino acids long. This chain's CDR3 is CSAMDRETYEQYF. In nucleotides, the CDR3 is TGCAGTGCTATGGACAGGGAGACCTACGAGCAGTACTTC.

This chain links TRBV29-1 with TRBJ2-1; 7 nucleotides match TRBD2. The CDR3 extends over 13 amino acids. V trimming: 4 bases; J trimming: 4 bases; junction bases outside the gene matches: 4. Germline V gives CDR1 SQVTM, CDR2 ANQGSEA. The DNA for the CDR3 is TGCAGCGTTGGGGCTAGCGGTTACAATGAGCAGTTCTTC. It yields the protein CSVGASGYNEQFF.

This clonotype was seen many times. The chain couples TRBV10-3 to TRBJ2-3, with TRBD2 identical over 8 bases. The germline V gene has CDR1 ENHRY and CDR2 SYGVKD. V was clipped by 8 bases and J by 0 bases; unmatched bases: 4. The CDR3 runs to 14 residues. CDR3 nucleotide sequence: TGTGCCATCGCCTCGGGGGGGAGCACAGATACGCAGTATTTT. Translated: CAIASGGSTDTQYF.

In its sample, this clonotype was seen many times. The chain joins TRBV29-1 to TRBJ2-7; D unclear. Germline CDR1 is SQVTM and CDR2 is ANQGSEA. The CDR3 loop spans 12 amino acids. Trimming took off 4 bases at V and 0 bases at J, with 7 bases between the two ends. CDR3 DNA: TGCAGCGTTGTTCTCGCCTCCTACGAGCAGTACTTC. It encodes CSVVLASYEQYF.

The chain couples TRBV25-1 to TRBJ2-7; 13 bases are shared with TRBD2. Losses at the gene ends were 4 bases for V and 7 bases for J; bases not matched to a gene: 10. The CDR3 spans 16 residues. CDR1 MGHDK and CDR2 SYGVNS come from the germline V gene. CDR3 protein: CASSGFGTSGEPEQYF. The CDR3 DNA sequence: TGTGCCAGCAGTGGATTCGGGACTAGCGGGGAACCAGAGCAGTACTTC.

This clonotype was seen only a few times. The rearrangement joins TRBV5-1 to TRBJ1-1; 8 nucleotides agree with TRBD1. Trimming removed 4 bases from V and 6 bases from J; junction bases left unmatched: 8. Germline values: CDR1 SGHRS, CDR2 YFSETQ. The CDR3 is 14 residues long. The chain's CDR3 is CASSIRQGYAEAFF. For the CDR3, the DNA is TGCGCCAGCAGCATCCGACAGGGGTATGCTGAAGCTTTCTTT.

V and J are TRBV2 and TRBJ1-5, with D perhaps matching TRBD1 (6 bases). The CDR3 runs 14 residues. V was cut by 4 bases and J by 6 bases, with 13 bases left in between. Germline V gene lookup returns CDR1 SNHLY and CDR2 FYNNEI. The CDR3 spells CASSVGGQGQPQHF. CDR3 DNA: TGTGCCAGCAGTGTGGGGGGGCAGGGTCAGCCCCAGCATTTT.

This clonotype was picked up a small number of times. V usage is TRBV9 and J usage is TRBJ2-5, with a weak D call TRBD2 (5 bases). Germline V gives CDR1 SGDLS, CDR2 YYNGEE. V dropped 3 bases and J dropped 4 bases, with 10 bases sitting between them. The CDR3 sequence is 13 residues long. CDR3 residues: CASSAYGLETQYF. For the CDR3, the DNA is TGTGCCAGCAGCGCCTACGGACTAGAGACCCAGTACTTC.